This TCR beta chain was captured by sequencing in a study of blood T cell repertoires in COVID-19. Across the whole study: Acute and convalescent COVID-19 samples came from the United States, Italy and Spain.

This CDR3 is built from 14 residues. Trimming shortened V by 4 bases and J by 3 bases, and 13 bases separated the two germline ends. CDR1 and CDR2 from the germline V gene are SGDLS and YYNGEE. Libraries were prepared by immunoSEQ multiplex PCR; TCRdb keeps only in-frame clonotypes and omits some of them. The sample yields some 30,000 clones, about 90% seen once. The V gene is TRBV9, the J gene TRBJ2-5; tentative D call: TRBD1 (5 bases). The sequenced sample consisted of peripheral blood. This TCR came from a man in his 60s with active COVID-19. For the CDR3, the DNA is TGTGCCAGCAGCCCCCGACAGACGAAAGAGACCCAGTACTTC. Translating it yields CASSPRQTKETQYF. The variable domain in full, completed from reference TRBV9 and TRBJ2-5, reads DSGVTQTPKHLITATGQRVTLRCSPRSGDLSVYWYQQSLDQGLQFLIQYYNGEERAKGNILERFSAQQFPDLHSELNLSSLELGDSALYFCASSPRQTKETQYFGPGTRLLVL.